This TCR beta chain was sequenced during a study of T cells in Graves' hyperthyroidism and ophthalmopathy. Amplified TCR beta CDR3 regions came from RNA transcripts. HTBI primers were the set used in a first-round RT-PCR of the TCR CDR3. Each CDR3 protein is one row after TCRdb ran MiXCR on the multiplex PCR reads. The table includes roughly 500,000 distinct CDR3 sequences, 35% to 50% detected once. In the case of this clonotype: An end of the junction differs from the germline gene, which may be a read error.

Lactation, pregnancy, other autoimmune disease or uncontrolled infection excluded patients. Clinical symptoms, serum thyroxine, TRAb, thyroid ultrasound and orbital computed tomography established diagnosis. The sequence was collected from an adult woman with Graves' disease, either hyperthyroidism or ophthalmopathy (not recorded which). The material sequenced was peripheral blood or thyroid tissue (not recorded which).

The CDR3 is CASQAFLEDYGYTF. In DNA form, the CDR3 reads TGTGCCAGCCAAGCCTTTCTAGAAGACTATGGCTACACCTTC. The gene calls are TRBV5-1 and TRBJ1-2; D uncertain. This CDR3 region has 14 residues. Germline V gives CDR1 SGHRS, CDR2 YFSETQ.